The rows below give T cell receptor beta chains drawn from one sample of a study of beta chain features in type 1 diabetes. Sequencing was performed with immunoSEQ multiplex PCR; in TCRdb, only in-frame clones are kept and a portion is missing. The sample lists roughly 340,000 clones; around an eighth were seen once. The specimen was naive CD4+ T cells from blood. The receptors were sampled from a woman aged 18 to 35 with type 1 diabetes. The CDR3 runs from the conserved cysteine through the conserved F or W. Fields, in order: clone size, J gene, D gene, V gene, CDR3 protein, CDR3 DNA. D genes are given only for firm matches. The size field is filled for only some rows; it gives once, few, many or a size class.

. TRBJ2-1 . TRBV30 CAWRSQVLGMQFF TGTGCCTGGAGGAGCCAGGTACTGGGTATGCAGTTCTTC
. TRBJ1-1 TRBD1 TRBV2 CASGGRTGDTEAFF TGTGCCAGCGGGGGGAGGACAGGGGACACTGAAGCTTTCTTT
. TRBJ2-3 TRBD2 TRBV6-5 CASSYWREGTDTQYF TGTGCCAGCAGTTATTGGCGGGAGGGGACAGATACGCAGTATTTT
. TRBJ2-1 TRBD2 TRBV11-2 CASSSKLAGNEQFF TGTGCCAGCAGCTCAAAACTAGCGGGCAATGAGCAGTTCTTC
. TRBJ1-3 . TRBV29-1 CSVRHFSGNTIYF TGCAGCGTTAGACACTTCTCTGGAAACACCATATATTTT
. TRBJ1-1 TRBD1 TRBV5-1 CASSFRQGAILDTEAFF TGCGCCAGCAGCTTTCGACAGGGGGCGATTCTGGACACTGAAGCTTTCTTT
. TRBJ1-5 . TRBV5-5 CASSLSVGVIHQPQHF TGTGCCAGCAGCCTGTCTGTCGGGGTCATTCATCAGCCCCAGCATTTT
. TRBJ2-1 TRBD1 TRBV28 CASRRQGEHEQFF TGTGCCAGCAGAAGACAGGGTGAGCATGAGCAGTTCTTC
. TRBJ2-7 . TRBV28 CASTTSSYEQYF TGTGCCAGCACCACGAGCTCCTACGAGCAGTACTTC
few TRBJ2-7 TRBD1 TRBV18 CASSPAGTGYGEQYF TGTGCCAGCTCACCGGCCGGGACAGGGTATGGCGAGCAGTACTTC
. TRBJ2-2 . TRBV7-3 CASSPHGGGVTGELFF TGTGCCAGCAGCCCTCACGGCGGCGGGGTCACCGGGGAGCTGTTTTTT
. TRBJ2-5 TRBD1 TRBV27 CASSFGRGQETQYF TGTGCCAGCAGTTTCGGCAGGGGGCAAGAGACCCAGTACTTC
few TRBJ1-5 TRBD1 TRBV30 CAWTLGQGSYQPQHF TGTGCCTGGACCCTAGGACAGGGTAGTTATCAGCCCCAGCATTTT
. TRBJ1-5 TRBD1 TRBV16 CASSHLLSGRGHQPQHF TGTGCCAGCAGCCATCTCTTGAGTGGCAGGGGGCATCAGCCCCAGCATTTT
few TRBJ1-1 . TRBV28 CASSLKPRRTEAFF TGTGCCAGCAGTTTAAAACCCCGGAGGACTGAAGCTTTCTTT
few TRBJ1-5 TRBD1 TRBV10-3 CAIRSGQGNYQPQHF TGTGCCATCAGGTCGGGACAGGGAAATTATCAGCCCCAGCATTTT
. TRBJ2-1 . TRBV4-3 CASSQDGSEEQFF TGCGCCAGCAGCCAAGACGGGAGTGAGGAGCAGTTCTTC
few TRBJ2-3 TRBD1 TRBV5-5 CASSLAGQGAADTQYF TGTGCCAGCAGCTTGGCGGGACAGGGGGCCGCAGATACGCAGTATTTT
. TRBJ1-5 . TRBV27 CASSPLTVRAISPQHF TGTGCCAGCAGTCCCCTGACAGTCCGAGCAATCAGCCCCCAGCATTTT
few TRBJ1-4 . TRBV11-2 CASSLDLTGLSVEKLFF TGTGCCAGCAGCTTAGATCTTACAGGGCTGAGCGTTGAAAAACTGTTTTTT
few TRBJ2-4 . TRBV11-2 CASGDARQTFQYF TGTGCCAGCGGCGATGCTCGACAGACCTTTCAGTACTTC
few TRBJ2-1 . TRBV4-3 CASSPDYSSYNEQFF TGCGCCAGCAGCCCTGACTACAGCTCCTACAATGAGCAGTTCTTC
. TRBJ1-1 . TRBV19 CASSTDRNTEAFF TGTGCCAGTAGTACGGACAGGAACACTGAAGCTTTCTTT
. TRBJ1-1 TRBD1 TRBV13 CASSLRPAQGEAFF TGTGCCAGCAGCTTAAGACCAGCACAGGGGGAAGCTTTCTTT
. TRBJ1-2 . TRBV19 CASSRQGSSYGYTF TGTGCCAGTAGTCGGCAGGGAAGTAGCTATGGCTACACCTTC
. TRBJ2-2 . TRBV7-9 CASIQRAGPGELFF TGTGCCAGCATCCAGCGGGCAGGGCCCGGGGAGCTGTTTTTT
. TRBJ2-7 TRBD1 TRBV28 CASLGQGAGRTYEQYF TGTGCCAGCCTCGGACAGGGGGCCGGGCGAACTTACGAGCAGTACTTC
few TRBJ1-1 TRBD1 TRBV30 CAWGQGNTEAFF TGTGCCTGGGGACAGGGGAACACTGAAGCTTTCTTT
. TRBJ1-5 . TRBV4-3 CASSQDLGAASNQPQHF TGCGCCAGCAGCCAAGATCTGGGGGCTGCGAGCAATCAGCCCCAGCATTTT
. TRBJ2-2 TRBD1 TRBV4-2 CASSQEGFTGGSGELFF TGTGCCAGCAGCCAAGAAGGGTTTACAGGGGGTTCCGGGGAGCTGTTTTTT
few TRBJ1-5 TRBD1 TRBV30 CASDREGNQPQHF TGTGCCTCGGACAGGGAAGGGAATCAGCCCCAGCATTTT
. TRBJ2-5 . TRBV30 CAWSVLGGQETQYF TGTGCCTGGAGTGTACTAGGCGGGCAAGAGACCCAGTACTTC
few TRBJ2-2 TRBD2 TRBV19 CASSGLAWTGELFF TGTGCCAGTAGTGGACTAGCGTGGACCGGGGAGCTGTTTTTT
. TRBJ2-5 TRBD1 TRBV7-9 CAIRQGAGETQYF TGTGCCATCCGACAGGGGGCGGGGGAGACCCAGTACTTC
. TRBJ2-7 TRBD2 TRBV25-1 CASSETSGPYEQYF TGTGCCAGCAGTGAAACTAGCGGGCCCTACGAGCAGTACTTC
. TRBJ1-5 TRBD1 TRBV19 CASSLDRDRNQPQHF TGTGCCAGTAGCCTGGACAGGGATAGGAATCAGCCCCAGCATTTT
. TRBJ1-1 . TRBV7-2 CASSRQYDTEAFF TGTGCCAGCAGCCGACAGTATGACACTGAAGCTTTCTTT
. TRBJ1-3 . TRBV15 CATLGGGNTIYF TGTGCCACCTTGGGGGGAGGAAACACCATATATTTT
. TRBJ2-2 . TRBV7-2 CASRPGVGGHGELFF TGTGCCAGCAGACCGGGTGTGGGCGGGCACGGGGAGCTGTTTTTT
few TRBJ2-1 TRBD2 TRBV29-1 CSVALTSGSWYNEQFF TGCAGCGTTGCTCTAACTAGCGGGAGTTGGTACAATGAGCAGTTCTTC
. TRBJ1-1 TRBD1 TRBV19 CASRSSWDRAGTEAFF TGTGCCAGTAGATCAAGCTGGGACAGGGCAGGCACTGAAGCTTTCTTT
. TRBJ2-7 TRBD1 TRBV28 CASSPDRVSEQYF TGTGCCAGCTCCCCGGACAGGGTCTCCGAGCAGTACTTC
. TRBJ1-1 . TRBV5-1 CASSQSLTGTLGKAFF TGCGCCAGCAGCCAATCCCTTACAGGGACGTTGGGGAAAGCTTTCTTT
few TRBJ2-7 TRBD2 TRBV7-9 CASSGGDLEQYF TGTGCCAGCAGCGGGGGGGACCTCGAGCAGTACTTC
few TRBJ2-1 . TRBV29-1 CSVVERDNEQFF TGCAGCGTTGTCGAGCGGGACAATGAGCAGTTCTTC
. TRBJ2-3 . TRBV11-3 CASSVPGHGTDTQYF TGTGCCAGCAGCGTGCCCGGACACGGCACAGATACGCAGTATTTT
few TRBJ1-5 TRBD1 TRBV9 CASSPGQVGNQPQHF TGTGCCAGCAGCCCTGGACAGGTCGGCAATCAGCCCCAGCATTTT
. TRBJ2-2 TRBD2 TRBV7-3 CASSLGGTSGRAYTGELFF TGTGCCAGCAGCTTAGGGGGGACTAGCGGGAGGGCCTACACCGGGGAGCTGTTTTTT
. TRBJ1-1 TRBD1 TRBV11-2 CASSFGTALLAFF TGTGCCAGCAGCTTTGGGACAGCGCTATTGGCTTTCTTT
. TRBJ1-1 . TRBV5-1 CASSLTGNTEAFF TGCGCCAGCAGCTTGACAGGGAACACTGAAGCTTTCTTT
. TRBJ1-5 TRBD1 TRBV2 CASSATGAGQPQHF TGTGCCAGCAGTGCAACAGGGGCTGGTCAGCCCCAGCATTTT
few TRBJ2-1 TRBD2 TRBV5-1 CASSPGLAGLWQFF TGCGCCAGCAGTCCGGGACTAGCGGGCCTGTGGCAGTTCTTC
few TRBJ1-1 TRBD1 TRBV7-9 CASSLSGQGAEAFF TGTGCCAGCAGCTTATCGGGACAGGGGGCTGAAGCTTTCTTT